A single sample is the source of the 31 T cell receptor beta chains below, sequenced in a study of shared clonotypes between healthy human individuals. Repertoires were generated with immunoSEQ multiplex PCR, while TCRdb's copy carries only in-frame clones and drops some. Of fewer than 850,000 clones detected, 72% appear once; the ten largest clones hold approximately 1.8%. The sequenced material came from memory CD4+ T cells sorted from blood. This sample's subset: CD45RA-negative fraction. The receptor set was obtained from a woman in her thirties in good health.

The V call is TRBV6-5, the J call TRBJ1-2; no clear D. Trimming pared 6 bases from V and 2 bases from J, leaving 10 bases between. The CDR3 is 13 amino acids. Germline CDR1 reads MNHEY; CDR2 reads SVGAGI. CDR3 residues: CASRMDANYGYTF. The CDR3 DNA sequence: TGTGCCAGCAGGATGGACGCCAACTATGGCTACACCTTC.

This clone was seen a single time. The sample holds other DNA sequences that translate to the same CDR3. The chain joins TRBV6-5 to TRBJ2-7; D possibly uses TRBD1 or TRBD2 (5 bases each). V dropped 2 bases and J dropped 2 bases, with 7 bases sitting between them. CDR3 length: 13 amino acids. From germline, CDR1 is MNHEY and CDR2 SVGAGI. CDR3 region: CASSYQGAYEQYF. The CDR3 nucleotides read TGTGCCAGCAGTTACCAGGGAGCCTACGAGCAGTACTTC.

V and J are TRBV14 and TRBJ1-2, with D perhaps TRBD1 (6 bases). Germline CDR1 reads SGHDN; CDR2 reads FVKESK. This CDR3 region has 14 residues. V was pared by 6 bases and J by 8 bases, with 19 bases between. Written as DNA, the CDR3 is TGTGCCAGCAGTCATACAGGGAATTCCTTCGGCTACACCTTC. It encodes CASSHTGNSFGYTF. Full variable domain (missing parts from reference TRBV14 and TRBJ1-2): EAGVTQFPSHSVIEKGQTVTLRCDPISGHDNLYWYRRVMGKEIKFLLHFVKESKQDESGMPNNRFLAERTGGTYSTLKVQPAELEDSGVYFCASSHTGNSFGYTFGSGTRLTVV.

The chain combines TRBV11-3 with TRBJ2-1; the D gene is possibly TRBD1 (5 bases). Germline V lookup: CDR1 SGHNT, CDR2 YENEEA. There are 15 residues in the CDR3. V was clipped by 6 bases and J by 2 bases, with 14 bases between them. DNA for the CDR3: TGTGCCAGCAGTGGGGCCCTGGTGCCCTACAATGAGCAGTTCTTC. Protein product: CASSGALVPYNEQFF.

The chain has TRBV4-1 and TRBJ2-6; a possible D gene is TRBD1 (6 bases). V was clipped by 4 bases and J by 3 bases, with 10 bases between them. The CDR3 totals 15 residues. CDR1 is MGHRA, CDR2 YSYEKL, per germline. This CDR3 reads CASSPGDHGANVLTF. For the CDR3, the DNA is TGCGCCAGCAGCCCAGGGGACCATGGGGCCAACGTCCTGACTTTC.

This clone was detected only a few times. The genes are TRBV5-4 and TRBJ2-3, with TRBD2 matching 7 bases. This CDR3 comprises 13 residues. J was trimmed by 2 bases and V by 7 bases; bases with no gene match: 4. The germline CDR1 and CDR2 sequences are SGHNT and YYREEE (reference sequence). CDR3 sequence reads: CASLREATDTQYF. The CDR3 coding sequence is TGTGCCAGCCTCCGGGAGGCCACAGATACGCAGTATTTT. Based on the CDR3 plus reference TRBV5-4 and TRBJ2-3, the full variable domain is ETGVTQSPTHLIKTRGQQVTLRCSSQSGHNTVSWYQQALGQGPQFIFQYYREEENGRGNFPPRFSGLQFPNYSSELNVNALELDDSALYLCASLREATDTQYFGPGTRLTVL.

The gene calls are TRBV6-4 and TRBJ1-2; D ambiguous. The germline CDR1 and CDR2 sequences are MRHNA and SNTAGT. The length of the CDR3 is 13 residues. V shed 7 bases and J shed 0 bases, with 9 bases lying between them. The CDR3 loop reads CASKSTSNYGYTF. In DNA, the CDR3 is TGTGCCAGCAAGAGTACCTCTAACTATGGCTACACCTTC.

As to this clone: Other DNA sequences from this sample encode an identical CDR3 as well. The V and J genes are TRBV4-1 and TRBJ2-3, with TRBD2 as a possible D gene (5 bases). V was cut by 0 bases and J by 0 bases, with 10 bases left in between. Germline-derived CDR1 and CDR2 are MGHRA and YSYEKL. The length of the CDR3 is 16 residues. CDR3 residues: CASSQDPSGSTDTQYF. For the CDR3, the DNA is TGCGCCAGCAGCCAAGATCCGAGCGGAAGCACAGATACGCAGTATTTT.

This clone was detected only a few times. The chain has TRBV19 and TRBJ2-2, with D unresolved. Germline V gene lookup returns CDR1 LNHDA and CDR2 SQIVND (reference sequence). With 3 bases removed from V and 8 bases from J, the gap between germline ends came to 13 bases. The CDR3 extends over 14 amino acids. The CDR3 nucleotides are TGTGCCAGTAGTATCCAGTCTCAGGTGGGGGAGCTGTTTTTT. Its translation: CASSIQSQVGELFF.

The chain couples TRBV7-9 to TRBJ1-5, with a possible D match to TRBD1 (5 bases). Trimming pared 5 bases from V and 4 bases from J, leaving 12 bases between. The CDR3 contains 14 residues. The germline V gene encodes CDR1 SEHNR and CDR2 FQNEAQ (reference sequence). The CDR3 spells CASSHGHDNQPQHF. In nucleotides, the CDR3 is TGTGCCAGCAGCCATGGACACGATAATCAGCCCCAGCATTTT.

V usage is TRBV10-3 and J usage is TRBJ2-1, with a possible D match to TRBD1 (6 bases). This CDR3 has 13 residues. Trimming left V 8 bases short and J 6 bases short, with 14 bases between. CDR1 ENHRY and CDR2 SYGVKD come from the germline V gene. This CDR3 is CAIATGLGNEQFF. The CDR3 coding sequence is TGTGCCATCGCGACAGGTCTTGGCAATGAGCAGTTCTTC.

This sequence joins TRBV4-1 and TRBJ2-1; D is uncertain. The V gene's germline CDR1 is MGHRA and CDR2 YSYEKL. The length of the CDR3 is 17 residues. V was shortened by 0 bases and J by 8 bases, with 20 bases between the two germline ends. The CDR3: CASSQDLFGRRVHEQFF. The CDR3 DNA reads as TGCGCCAGCAGCCAAGATCTGTTTGGACGCCGCGTGCATGAGCAGTTCTTC.

This chain links TRBV18 with TRBJ1-5, with D possibly being TRBD1 (6 bases). This CDR3 spans 15 amino acids. Trimming took 1 base from V and 4 from J, leaving 11 bases between them. Germline CDR1 and CDR2: KGHSH and LQKENI. The CDR3 is CASSPRGRGNQPQHF. DNA for the CDR3: TGTGCCAGCTCACCACGGGGGCGTGGAAATCAGCCCCAGCATTTT.

The chain has TRBV5-1 and TRBJ2-1, with D possibly being TRBD1 (5 bases). CDR1 and CDR2 (germline): SGHRS, YFSETQ. Trimming removed 0 bases from V and 9 bases from J, with 13 bases in between. The CDR3 totals 14 residues. CDR3 sequence: CASSLGPGNIEQFF. CDR3 nucleotide sequence: TGCGCCAGCAGCTTGGGGCCAGGGAACATTGAGCAGTTCTTC.

V and J are TRBV14 and TRBJ1-2; the D is unclear. The CDR3 totals 14 residues. V lost 1 base and J 7 bases, leaving 13 bases between the germline ends. The germline CDR1 and CDR2 sequences are SGHDN and FVKESK. CDR3 sequence reads: CASSQGLRTTGYTF. CDR3 coding DNA: TGTGCCAGCAGCCAAGGTCTCCGTACCACTGGCTACACCTTC. The full variable domain, completed using reference TRBV14 and TRBJ1-2, is EAGVTQFPSHSVIEKGQTVTLRCDPISGHDNLYWYRRVMGKEIKFLLHFVKESKQDESGMPNNRFLAERTGGTYSTLKVQPAELEDSGVYFCASSQGLRTTGYTFGSGTRLTVV.

The rearrangement uses TRBV7-8 and TRBJ2-6; D uncertain. This CDR3 has 14 residues. The V gene's germline CDR1 is SGHVS and CDR2 FQNEAQ. The CDR3 is CSSADPAGANVLTF. The DNA for the CDR3 is TGTTCCTCAGCAGACCCAGCGGGGGCCAACGTCCTGACTTTC.

V usage is TRBV6-5 and J usage is TRBJ1-4, with a weak D call TRBD1 (6 bases). From germline, CDR1 is MNHEY and CDR2 SVGAGI. V lost 10 bases to trimming and J lost 5 bases, with 14 bases between them. The CDR3 runs 13 residues. CDR3 residues: CAINRALNEKLFF. The CDR3 DNA reads as TGTGCCATCAACAGGGCTTTAAATGAAAAACTGTTTTTT.

The V gene is TRBV7-2, the J gene TRBJ2-5; D is unclear. The V gene lost 5 bases and the J gene lost 2 bases, with 18 bases spanning the gap. Germline values: CDR1 SGHTA, CDR2 FQGNSA. This CDR3 is 16 amino acids long. The CDR3 coding sequence is TGTGCCAGCAGCGTCGTGGCACTGCTAGATCAAGAGACCCAGTACTTC. Translating gives CASSVVALLDQETQYF.

The rearrangement joins TRBV9 to TRBJ2-3, with 8 bases matching TRBD2. CDR3 length: 14 amino acids. V trimming: 4 bases; J trimming: 2 bases; junction bases outside the gene matches: 3. Germline lookup yields CDR1 SGDLS and CDR2 YYNGEE. The CDR3 protein is CASSREGPTDTQYF. As DNA, the CDR3 is TGTGCCAGCAGCCGGGAGGGCCCCACAGATACGCAGTATTTT.

The chain has TRBV5-6 and TRBJ2-7; D perhaps matches TRBD2 (6 bases). Trimming took 4 bases from V and 2 from J, leaving 22 bases between them. This CDR3 comprises 17 residues. CDR1 and CDR2 (germline): SGHDT, YYEEEE. CDR3 sequence: CASSETGGGARTYEQYF. DNA of the CDR3: TGTGCCAGCAGCGAGACGGGTGGAGGGGCTAGAACCTACGAGCAGTACTTC.

The chain combines TRBV18 with TRBJ2-5, with D perhaps being TRBD1 or TRBD2 (5 bases each). The CDR3 consists of 16 residues. CDR1 KGHSH and CDR2 LQKENI come from the germline V gene. Trimming shortened V by 3 bases and J by 1 base, and 15 bases separated the two germline ends. This CDR3 is CASSPGTGTAQETQYF. Written as DNA, the CDR3 is TGTGCCAGCTCACCCGGAACCGGGACGGCCCAAGAGACCCAGTACTTC.

The chain uses TRBV19 and TRBJ1-4; TRBD1 agrees at 7 bases. This CDR3 is built from 14 residues. Per the germline V gene, CDR1 is LNHDA and CDR2 is SQIVND (reference sequence). The V gene end was trimmed by 7 bases and the J gene end by 8 bases; junction bases not matched to a gene: 10. CDR3 protein: CASTLTGSGEKLFF. CDR3 nucleotides: TGTGCCAGTACCTTGACAGGGTCCGGAGAAAAACTGTTTTTT.

This chain uses TRBV2 with TRBJ2-1, with D possibly TRBD1 on 5 matching bases. Germline V gene sequence: CDR1 SNHLY, CDR2 FYNNEI. This CDR3 is built from 14 residues. The V end lost 6 bases, the J end lost 2 bases, and 11 bases lay between the germline ends. The DNA of the CDR3 is TGTGCCAGCAGCTCCTTACAGGCCTACAATGAGCAGTTCTTC. It translates to CASSSLQAYNEQFF.

The V call is TRBV2, the J call TRBJ1-5; D is perhaps TRBD1 (5 bases). V was clipped by 3 bases and J by 1 base, with 13 bases between them. Looked up from germline, CDR1 is SNHLY and CDR2 is FYNNEI. This CDR3 contains 16 residues. Here the CDR3 reads CASSEQGLTSNQPQHF. The CDR3 DNA is TGTGCCAGCAGTGAGCAGGGTTTGACGAGCAATCAGCCCCAGCATTTT.

This clone was observed at least ten times. The rearrangement links TRBV6-1 to TRBJ1-1; 7 bases are shared with TRBD1. CDR1 is MNHNS and CDR2 is SASEGT in the germline V gene. Trimming took 2 bases from V and 4 from J; bases not matched to a gene: 13. The CDR3 runs 17 residues. The CDR3 loop reads CASSESYRGVIFTEAFF. CDR3 sequence (DNA): TGTGCCAGCAGTGAATCGTACAGGGGAGTCATATTCACTGAAGCTTTCTTT.

This clone was detected only once. Within the sample, other DNA sequences also encode this same CDR3. This rearrangement joins TRBV5-1 to TRBJ2-7; 9 bases are shared with TRBD1. CDR3 length: 14 residues. CDR1 SGHRS and CDR2 YFSETQ come from the germline V gene. J was trimmed by 2 bases and V by 3 bases; bases with no gene match: 3. The CDR3 spells CASSSGQGTYEQYF. The CDR3 region has the DNA TGCGCCAGCAGCTCGGGACAGGGAACCTACGAGCAGTACTTC.

The V and J genes are TRBV7-9 and TRBJ1-3; the D gene is possibly TRBD1 (6 bases). Germline V gene sequence: CDR1 SEHNR, CDR2 FQNEAQ (reference sequence). With 5 bases removed from V and 0 bases from J, the gap between germline ends came to 14 bases. The length of the CDR3 is 16 residues. CDR3 amino acids: CASSTLTGFSGNTIYF. CDR3 sequence (DNA): TGTGCCAGCAGCACACTGACAGGCTTCTCTGGAAACACCATATATTTT.

The chain joins TRBV6-5 to TRBJ2-3; no firm D call. Trimming removed 6 bases from V and 1 base from J, with 8 bases in between. The CDR3 is 13 amino acids. From germline, CDR1 is MNHEY and CDR2 SVGAGI. CDR3 nucleotides: TGTGCCAGCAGGGTCTTGCGCACAGATACGCAGTATTTT. Its protein product is CASRVLRTDTQYF.

This clone turned up a few times. V gene TRBV1 combines with J gene TRBJ2-1; TRBD2, the table's D call, lacks a check against the DNA. TRBV1 is classified as a pseudogene. This CDR3 contains 18 residues. The CDR3 reads CTSSQDTSERGTYNEQFF. Written as DNA, the CDR3 is TGCACCAGCAGCCAAGATACAAGCGAGCGGGGGACCTACAATGAGCAGTTCTTC.

The genes are TRBV5-8 and TRBJ2-3; 14 bases fit TRBD2. The germline V gene has CDR1 SGHTS and CDR2 YDEGEE. CDR3 length: 15 residues. After removal of 5 bases from V and 5 bases from J, the junction contained 4 bases not matched to a gene. The CDR3 DNA follows: TGTGCCAGCAGGGGACTAGCGGGAGCCGGAGATACGCAGTATTTT. This sequence encodes CASRGLAGAGDTQYF.

The J gene is TRBJ1-1, the V gene TRBV6-1; D uncertain. CDR3 size: 14 residues. The V gene's germline CDR1 is MNHNS and CDR2 SASEGT. Trimming stripped 2 bases from V and 1 base from J, with 8 bases between. The CDR3 is CASSEFYENTEAFF. The CDR3 nucleotides read TGTGCCAGCAGTGAATTTTACGAGAACACTGAAGCTTTCTTT.